The 27 T cell receptor beta chains reported below all come from one sample, sequenced in a study of chemoradiotherapy in HPV16-positive cancers. The assay was immunoSEQ multiplex PCR, and TCRdb's table has in-frame clones only and misses some. The data hold some 8,300 clones, with approximately 79% observed a single time. Sample collection occurred from a patient who underwent chemoradiotherapy. These receptors originate from a human donor with HPV-associated anogenital cancer.

CDR3 protein: CASSPQGANVLTF. The CDR3 nucleotides are TGTGCCAGCAGCCCCCAGGGGGCCAACGTCCTGACTTTC. The chain couples TRBV9 to TRBJ2-6, with no clear D. The germline gives CDR1 SGDLS, CDR2 YYNGEE. Trimming removed 4 bases at V and 4 bases at J, with 6 bases between. CDR3 length equals 13 residues.

The CDR3 nucleotides read TGTGCCAGCAGCCCCAGACTAGCGGGGACCTCCTACGAGCAGTACTTC. Protein: CASSPRLAGTSYEQYF. The chain is built from TRBV11-3 and TRBJ2-7; 11 bases agree with TRBD2. CDR1 and CDR2 from the germline V gene are SGHNT and YENEEA. The CDR3 covers 16 residues. With 5 bases clipped from V and 0 bases from J, the junction kept 6 bases outside the gene matches.

The rearrangement joins TRBV5-1 to TRBJ2-3, with no clear D. From germline, CDR1 is SGHRS and CDR2 YFSETQ. Trimming pared 2 bases from V and 0 bases from J, leaving 7 bases between. This CDR3 has 14 residues. For the CDR3, the DNA is TGCGCCAGCAGCTTCGACCAAAGCACAGATACGCAGTATTTT. This codes for CASSFDQSTDTQYF.

This clone was seen a few times. The J gene is TRBJ2-1, the V gene TRBV2, with TRBD1 as a possible D gene (5 bases). This CDR3 is 13 amino acids long. Trimming pared 7 bases from V and 8 bases from J, leaving 15 bases between. The germline V gene has CDR1 SNHLY and CDR2 FYNNEI. DNA for the CDR3: TGTGCCAGCAACCAGAGACTGGGGCATGAGCAGTTCTTC. Encoded protein: CASNQRLGHEQFF. The whole variable domain, remainder taken from reference TRBV2 and TRBJ2-1, is EPEVTQTPSHQVTQMGQEVILRCVPISNHLYFYWYRQILGQKVEFLVSFYNNEISEKSEIFDDQFSVERPDGSNFTLKIRSTKLEDSAMYFCASNQRLGHEQFFGPGTRLTVL.

This clone was seen only a few times. This rearrangement joins TRBV5-6 to TRBJ2-7; 14 bases map to TRBD2. V shed 1 base, J shed 5 bases, and the junction held 2 bases outside the gene matches. CDR1 and CDR2 from the germline V gene are SGHDT and YYEEEE. This CDR3 contains 15 residues. This CDR3 is CASSLMTSGRDEQYF. The CDR3 bases are TGTGCCAGCAGCTTGATGACTAGCGGGAGGGACGAGCAGTACTTC.

The chain is built from TRBV19 and TRBJ1-2; D ambiguous. The germline CDR1 and CDR2 sequences are LNHDA and SQIVND (reference sequence). V gave up 5 bases and J gave up 0 bases, with 19 bases separating them. CDR3 length equals 17 residues. CDR3 nucleotide sequence: TGTGCCAGTAGTCCCCGAAGGGCCGGTAAAGCTAACTATGGCTACACCTTC. This sequence encodes CASSPRRAGKANYGYTF.

The V and J genes are TRBV11-2 and TRBJ2-7; unclear D gene. Trimming took off 5 bases at V and 2 bases at J, with 10 bases between the two ends. Germline V gives CDR1 SGHAT, CDR2 FQNNGV. The CDR3 spans 13 residues. The CDR3 DNA is TGTGCCAGCAGCCCCCAGGTGACCTACGAGCAGTACTTC. This encodes CASSPQVTYEQYF.

The genes are TRBV28 and TRBJ1-5; D unresolved. The V gene's germline CDR1 is MDHEN and CDR2 SYDVKM. With 3 bases removed from V and 6 bases from J, the gap between germline ends came to 3 bases. This CDR3 is 11 amino acids long. CDR3 protein: CASSFAQPQHF. The CDR3 coding sequence is TGTGCCAGCAGTTTTGCTCAGCCCCAGCATTTT. Based on the CDR3 plus reference TRBV28 and TRBJ1-5, the full variable domain is DVKVTQSSRYLVKRTGEKVFLECVQDMDHENMFWYRQDPGLGLRLIYFSYDVKMKEKGDIPEGYSVSREKKERFSLILESASTNQTSMYLCASSFAQPQHFGDGTRLSIL.

This clone was counted once. The rearrangement joins TRBV6-5 to TRBJ1-5, with TRBD1 as a possible D gene (6 bases). This CDR3 spans 14 amino acids. Germline-derived CDR1 and CDR2 are MNHEY and SVGAGI. V was trimmed by 8 bases and J by 2 bases, leaving 13 bases between them. CDR3: CASEQGLGNQPQHF. The CDR3 region has the DNA TGTGCCAGCGAACAGGGTTTGGGCAATCAGCCCCAGCATTTT.

The chain links TRBV19 to TRBJ1-5; D may be TRBD1 (6 bases). Trimming took off 7 bases at V and 6 bases at J, with 16 bases between the two ends. Germline CDR1 LNHDA, CDR2 SQIVND (reference sequence). This CDR3 contains 14 residues. CDR3 sequence: CASNTGQLSQPQHF. The CDR3 DNA reads as TGTGCCAGTAACACCGGACAGCTCAGTCAGCCCCAGCATTTT.

This chain links TRBV5-1 with TRBJ2-2; TRBD2 matches 9 bases. The germline V gene has CDR1 SGHRS and CDR2 YFSETQ. V lost 1 base to trimming and J lost 7 bases; unmatched junction nucleotides: 14. The length of the CDR3 is 18 residues. The CDR3 sequence is CASSLPPPAGGPGGELFF. The CDR3, as DNA: TGCGCCAGCAGCTTGCCCCCCCCTGCGGGAGGGCCGGGCGGGGAGCTGTTTTTT.

In DNA, the CDR3 is TGTGCCAGCAGTGGAAGTCAGGGTAGATCTGGAAACACCATATATTTT. Its protein product is CASSGSQGRSGNTIYF. The gene calls are TRBV6-1 and TRBJ1-3; D may be TRBD1 (5 bases). The CDR3 is 16 residues long. From germline, CDR1 is MNHNS and CDR2 SASEGT. V lost 4 bases to trimming and J lost 1 base, with 14 bases between them.

V usage is TRBV7-8 and J usage is TRBJ1-2; D is unresolved. There are 13 residues in the CDR3. Trimming pared 5 bases from V and 4 bases from J, leaving 11 bases between. CDR1 and CDR2 from the germline V gene are SGHVS and FQNEAQ. This CDR3 is CASSPLGSYGYTF. The DNA for the CDR3 is TGTGCCAGCAGCCCCCTCGGGAGCTATGGCTACACCTTC.

The chain joins TRBV7-8 to TRBJ2-3; 10 nucleotides align to TRBD2. V lost 6 bases, J lost 2 bases, and 5 bases stayed unmatched. This CDR3 comprises 15 residues. Germline V lookup: CDR1 SGHVS, CDR2 FQNEAQ. The CDR3 sequence is CASRRTSGFTDTQYF. Here the CDR3 DNA reads TGTGCCAGCAGACGGACTAGCGGATTCACAGATACGCAGTATTTT.

The chain is built from TRBV5-1 and TRBJ2-7; 7 nucleotides align to TRBD2. There are 16 residues in the CDR3. V trimming: 4 bases; J trimming: 0 bases; junction bases outside the gene matches: 10. Germline V gene sequence: CDR1 SGHRS, CDR2 YFSETQ. The CDR3 is CASSPLGGGSSYEQYF. DNA of the CDR3: TGCGCCAGCAGCCCCCTTGGGGGAGGGAGCTCCTACGAGCAGTACTTC.

This clone is large by share. This chain joins TRBV18 and TRBJ1-1; TRBD1 is a possible D gene (5 bases). Trimming took 2 bases from V and 4 from J, leaving 14 bases between them. The CDR3 spans 15 residues. Germline loops: CDR1 KGHSH, CDR2 LQKENI. The CDR3: CASSPNPQGVTEAFF. CDR3 DNA sequence: TGTGCCAGCTCACCAAATCCGCAGGGAGTCACTGAAGCTTTCTTT.

This chain links TRBV4-3 with TRBJ2-6; 11 positions agree with TRBD1. This CDR3 is built from 17 residues. J lost 2 bases, V lost 3 bases, and 3 bases had no gene match. Germline CDR1 reads LGHNA; CDR2 reads YSLEER. The CDR3 region has the DNA TGCGCCAGCAGCCAGCGGACAGGGGGCGCTGGGGCCAACGTCCTGACTTTC. It codes for CASSQRTGGAGANVLTF.

The chain links TRBV4-3 to TRBJ2-3; perhaps TRBD2 as D (6 bases). The CDR3 extends over 16 amino acids. Germline CDR1 reads LGHNA; CDR2 reads YSLEER. The V end lost 4 bases, the J end lost 6 bases, and 20 bases lay between the germline ends. The CDR3 here is CASSPEPSAGADTQYF. The CDR3 bases are TGCGCCAGCAGCCCGGAACCTAGCGCGGGTGCGGATACGCAGTATTTT.

The V gene is TRBV7-9, the J gene TRBJ2-7; no definite D call. V was pared by 3 bases and J by 4 bases, with 7 bases between. The CDR3 sequence is 12 residues long. The germline V gene encodes CDR1 SEHNR and CDR2 FQNEAQ (reference sequence). CDR3 protein: CASSFFAYEQYF. The CDR3 bases are TGTGCCAGCAGCTTCTTTGCATACGAGCAGTACTTC. The full variable domain, its missing parts supplied by reference TRBV7-9 and TRBJ2-7, is DTGVSQNPRHKITKRGQNVTFRCDPISEHNRLYWYRQTLGQGPEFLTYFQNEAQLEKSRLLSDRFSAERPKGSFSTLEIQRTEQGDSAMYLCASSFFAYEQYFGPGTRLTVT.

The gene calls are TRBV4-2 and TRBJ2-7, with TRBD2 as a possible D gene (5 bases). CDR3 length: 17 amino acids. The germline V gene encodes CDR1 LGHNA and CDR2 YNFKEQ. Trimming took off 3 bases at V and 0 bases at J, with 18 bases between the two ends. The CDR3 DNA reads TGTGCCAGCAGCCATAGGACTGCGGGTGAGGGCTCCTACGAGCAGTACTTC. Translated, it gives CASSHRTAGEGSYEQYF.

This sequence joins TRBV25-1 and TRBJ2-7; 8 nucleotides match TRBD2. Germline values: CDR1 MGHDK, CDR2 SYGVNS. The J segment lost 6 bases and the V segment lost 2 bases, leaving 12 bases of the junction unmatched. CDR3 length equals 16 residues. In nucleotides, the CDR3 is TGTGCCAGCAGTGAAAGGGTGGGTAGCGGGATGAGCGAGCAGTACTTC. Translated: CASSERVGSGMSEQYF.

This clone has just a few counts. The chain joins TRBV7-8 to TRBJ2-7; D may be TRBD2 (6 bases). The germline V gene has CDR1 SGHVS and CDR2 FQNEAQ. V was clipped by 0 bases and J by 6 bases, with 12 bases between them. CDR3 size: 14 residues. The CDR3 bases are TGTGCCAGCAGCTTAGCGGTTTTGGGAGGCGAGCAGTACTTC. This sequence encodes CASSLAVLGGEQYF.

The chain has TRBV28 and TRBJ1-1; 9 nucleotides align to TRBD1. Germline-derived CDR1 and CDR2 are MDHEN and SYDVKM. CDR3 length: 15 amino acids. V trimming: 6 bases; J trimming: 8 bases; junction bases outside the gene matches: 13. The CDR3: CASRPPGQGGREAFF. The CDR3 DNA is TGTGCCAGCAGACCTCCGGGACAGGGTGGTAGGGAAGCTTTCTTT.

The V call is TRBV28, the J call TRBJ2-1, with D hard to call. The CDR3 runs to 16 residues. The germline CDR1 and CDR2 sequences are MDHEN and SYDVKM. Trimming took 8 bases from V and 2 from J, leaving 19 bases between them. For the CDR3, the DNA is TGTGCCAGCTGCTCCCACCGTCTCATCGCCTACAATGAGCAGTTCTTC. It yields the protein CASCSHRLIAYNEQFF.

The genes are TRBV19 and TRBJ2-3, with D tentatively TRBD1 or TRBD2 (5 bases each). Trimming shortened V by 3 bases and J by 10 bases, and 14 bases separated the two germline ends. This CDR3 contains 13 residues. Germline values: CDR1 LNHDA, CDR2 SQIVND (reference sequence). The CDR3 nucleotides read TGTGCCAGTAGTATCGAGGAGAGGGGCGCGCAGTATTTT. Its translation: CASSIEERGAQYF. Variable domain in full (rest from reference TRBV19 and TRBJ2-3): DGGITQSPKYLFRKEGQNVTLSCEQNLNHDAMYWYRQDPGQGLRLIYYSQIVNDFQKGDIAEGYSVSREKKESFPLTVTSAQKNPTAFYLCASSIEERGAQYFGPGTRLTVL.

This clone was seen only a few times. The chain uses TRBV5-1 and TRBJ2-2; D assignment may be TRBD1 or TRBD2 (5 bases each). Trimming took 4 bases from V and 0 from J, leaving 10 bases between them. Germline V gives CDR1 SGHRS, CDR2 YFSETQ. There are 15 residues in the CDR3. The CDR3 loop reads CASSIGTSNTGELFF. In DNA, the CDR3 is TGCGCCAGCAGCATAGGGACGTCGAACACCGGGGAGCTGTTTTTT. The whole variable domain, filled in from reference TRBV5-1 and TRBJ2-2, reads KAGVTQTPRYLIKTRGQQVTLSCSPISGHRSVSWYQQTPGQGLQFLFEYFSETQRNKGNFPGRFSGRQFSNSRSEMNVSTLELGDSALYLCASSIGTSNTGELFFGEGSRLTVL.

In its sample, this clone was seen a few times. This sequence joins TRBV7-8 and TRBJ2-3; possible D gene TRBD1, 6 bases. The ends were cut back, 3 bases at V and 5 bases at J, with 9 bases in the middle. Per germline, CDR1 SGHVS and CDR2 FQNEAQ. This CDR3 has 13 residues. The CDR3 nucleotides are TGTGCCAGCAGCTTTTGGGGGCGAGATACGCAGTATTTT. It is translated as CASSFWGRDTQYF. Full variable domain (remainder filled in from reference TRBV7-8 and TRBJ2-3): GAGVSQSPRYKVAKRGQDVALRCDPISGHVSLFWYQQALGQGPEFLTYFQNEAQLDKSGLPSDRFFAERPEGSVSTLKIQRTQQEDSAVYLCASSFWGRDTQYFGPGTRLTVL.